Below are 21 T cell receptor beta chains sequenced from a single sample in a study of blood T cell repertoires in COVID-19. Using immunoSEQ multiplex PCR, the repertoire was profiled, and TCRdb retains in-frame clones only, with some absent. The sample has around 270,000 clones, 80% to 85% seen once. Material for sequencing was peripheral blood. The receptors originated from a woman aged 40 to 55 who had recovered from COVID-19.

In nucleotides, the CDR3 is TGTGCCAGCCTTCAGGGGGCTTTCACTGAAGCTTTCTTT. It encodes CASLQGAFTEAFF. The chain employs TRBV2 and TRBJ1-1, with 8 bases matching TRBD1. From germline, CDR1 is SNHLY and CDR2 FYNNEI. CDR3 length: 13 amino acids. With V trimmed by 8 bases and J by 4 bases, 6 bases remained unmatched.

In this sample, this clone turned up once. V gene TRBV28 combines with J gene TRBJ1-5; 8 bases match TRBD1. The CDR3 loop spans 15 amino acids. V shed 5 bases, J shed 2 bases, and the junction held 5 bases outside the gene matches. Germline V gene data show CDR1 as MDHEN and CDR2 as SYDVKM. The CDR3 loop is CASSPGGWGNQPQHF. The DNA of the CDR3 is TGTGCCAGCAGTCCAGGGGGCTGGGGCAATCAGCCCCAGCATTTT.

The table lists this clone with a count of one. This chain uses TRBV12-3 or TRBV12-4 with TRBJ1-1, with a possible D match to TRBD1 (6 bases). The CDR3 contains 13 residues. Trimming took off 6 bases at V and 8 bases at J, with 16 bases between the two ends. The CDR3 region has the DNA TGTGCCAGCAGAACTAGACTACAGGGCGAAGCTTTCTTT. It encodes CASRTRLQGEAFF.

The J gene is TRBJ2-7, the V gene TRBV18, with TRBD1 as a possible D gene (5 bases). V shed 3 bases and J shed 5 bases, with 11 bases lying between them. The CDR3 extends over 13 amino acids. Germline lookup yields CDR1 KGHSH and CDR2 LQKENI. The CDR3 DNA is TGTGCCAGCTCACCTCTAGGCAGGGACGAGCAGTACTTC. This translates into CASSPLGRDEQYF.

The chain uses TRBV4-2 and TRBJ2-1; TRBD2 matches at 12 bases. This CDR3 is 18 amino acids long. The junction had 7 bases not matched to a gene; V was cut back by 0 bases and J by 4 bases. CDR1 is LGHNA, CDR2 YNFKEQ, per germline. The CDR3 nucleotides are TGTGCCAGCAGCCAAGATGGAGGGACTAGCGGGTTATACAATGAGCAGTTCTTC. Its translation is CASSQDGGTSGLYNEQFF.

The chain employs TRBV19 and TRBJ2-7, with 8 bases identical to TRBD2. The CDR3 has 14 residues. Per germline, CDR1 LNHDA and CDR2 SQIVND (reference sequence). J was trimmed by 2 bases and V by 5 bases; bases with no gene match: 5. The CDR3 DNA follows: TGTGCCAGTAGTCCCTCGGGGGGGACCTACGAGCAGTACTTC. Translation: CASSPSGGTYEQYF.

The chain carries TRBV9 and TRBJ2-5; 10 bases map to TRBD2. J gave up 5 bases and V 7 bases, and 5 bases lay outside the gene matches. The germline V gene encodes CDR1 SGDLS and CDR2 YYNGEE. There are 13 residues in the CDR3. The CDR3 loop reads CASSAGGPETQYF. The CDR3 bases are TGTGCCAGCTCAGCGGGGGGGCCGGAGACCCAGTACTTC.

This clone was found once. The V and J genes are TRBV6-5 and TRBJ1-1; the D gene is possibly TRBD1 (6 bases). V was trimmed by 6 bases and J by 3 bases, leaving 11 bases between them. This CDR3 is built from 13 residues. Germline assignment: CDR1 MNHEY and CDR2 SVGAGI. The CDR3 DNA reads as TGTGCCAGCAGGACACAGGGTGACACTGAAGCTTTCTTT. This sequence encodes CASRTQGDTEAFF.

This chain uses TRBV13 with TRBJ2-1, with 11 bases aligning to TRBD2. The CDR3 runs 19 residues. V shed 1 base, J shed 1 base, and the junction held 9 bases outside the gene matches. Germline V gives CDR1 PRHDT, CDR2 FYEKMQ (reference sequence). CDR3 sequence reads: CASSLEVSGGAGSYNEQFF. CDR3 DNA sequence: TGTGCCAGCAGCTTAGAGGTTAGCGGGGGGGCCGGATCCTACAATGAGCAGTTCTTC.

The chain recombines TRBV11-2 with TRBJ2-7; 7 bases align to TRBD1. This CDR3 region has 13 residues. Trimming cost V 6 bases and J 6 bases; bases outside gene matches: 8. Looked up from germline, CDR1 is SGHAT and CDR2 is FQNNGV. The CDR3 nucleotides are TGTGCCAGCAGAGCCACAGGGGTAGTCGAGCAGTACTTC. It codes for CASRATGVVEQYF.

This clone was observed a handful of times. The chain uses TRBV4-1 and TRBJ1-5; D perhaps matches TRBD1 (5 bases). CDR1 and CDR2 from the germline V gene are MGHRA and YSYEKL. Deletions cut 0 bases from V and 7 bases from J, with 13 bases between. The CDR3 runs 15 residues. CDR3 amino acids: CASSQDGGTQQPQHF. For the CDR3, the DNA is TGCGCCAGCAGCCAAGATGGGGGGACTCAACAGCCCCAGCATTTT.

The chain employs TRBV7-8 and TRBJ2-7, with 10 bases aligning to TRBD1. Germline CDR1 reads SGHVS; CDR2 reads FQNEAQ. The V segment lost 1 base and the J segment 2 bases; nucleotides outside the gene matches: 2. CDR3 length: 15 residues. The CDR3: CASSLVGTGAYEQYF. As DNA, the CDR3 is TGTGCCAGCAGCTTAGTAGGGACAGGGGCCTACGAGCAGTACTTC.

The rearrangement joins TRBV30 to TRBJ2-7, with D possibly TRBD1 on 5 matching bases. Trimming stripped 0 bases from V and 6 bases from J, with 12 bases between. Germline loops: CDR1 GTSNPN, CDR2 SVGIG (reference sequence). CDR3 length: 13 residues. The CDR3 reads CAWSVGGAAEQYF. In DNA, the CDR3 is TGTGCCTGGAGTGTAGGTGGGGCCGCCGAGCAGTACTTC.

The rearrangement links TRBV27 to TRBJ2-6; the D is unclear. The CDR3 runs to 16 residues. Germline CDR1 and CDR2: MNHEY and SMNVEV (reference sequence). The V end was cut by 4 bases, the J end by 0 bases, with 10 bases between. As DNA, the CDR3 is TGTGCCAGCAGTTATTCTTCGAGCTCTGGGGCCAACGTCCTGACTTTC. Translation: CASSYSSSSGANVLTF.

The chain is built from TRBV7-8 and TRBJ1-1; no firm D call. Germline V gene lookup returns CDR1 SGHVS and CDR2 FQNEAQ. This CDR3 is built from 12 residues. V lost 5 bases and J 3 bases, leaving 7 bases between the germline ends. The CDR3 reads CASSRQYTEAFF. CDR3 coding DNA: TGTGCCAGCAGCCGCCAATACACTGAAGCTTTCTTT.

This clone occurred once. The rearrangement joins TRBV30 to TRBJ2-7, with 7 bases aligning to TRBD2. The CDR3 sequence is 16 residues long. Trimming removed 2 bases from V and 2 bases from J; junction bases left unmatched: 12. The germline CDR1 and CDR2 sequences are GTSNPN and SVGIG (reference sequence). CDR3 protein: CAWSSISGGGTYEQYF. The CDR3 DNA reads as TGTGCCTGGAGTTCCATATCGGGGGGAGGAACCTACGAGCAGTACTTC.

The rearrangement links TRBV2 to TRBJ2-5; D unclear. Germline CDR1 is SNHLY and CDR2 is FYNNEI. The CDR3 runs to 13 residues. Trimming left V 7 bases short and J 2 bases short, with 11 bases between. The CDR3 DNA is TGTGCCAGCAACGTCAGGCCTCAAGAGACCCAGTACTTC. Protein: CASNVRPQETQYF.

The genes are TRBV4-1 and TRBJ1-6; the D gene is possibly TRBD1 (6 bases). CDR1 is MGHRA, CDR2 YSYEKL, per germline. The V and J ends lost 0 bases and 0 bases respectively, with 15 bases between them. The length of the CDR3 is 19 residues. Here the CDR3 DNA reads TGCGCCAGCAGCCAAGATTCACTCAGGGGCAGCTCCTATAATTCACCCCTCCACTTT. Translating it yields CASSQDSLRGSSYNSPLHF.

This sequence joins TRBV7-2 and TRBJ2-1; 8 nucleotides line up with TRBD2. The length of the CDR3 is 15 residues. Germline trimming cut 4 bases from V and 1 base from J; bases unmatched to any gene: 3. In germline, CDR1 is SGHTA, CDR2 FQGNSA. The CDR3 loop reads CASSSLAASYNEQFF. The CDR3 DNA reads as TGTGCCAGCAGCTCACTAGCGGCTTCCTACAATGAGCAGTTCTTC.

The chain combines TRBV5-1 with TRBJ2-2; D remains unclear. This CDR3 is built from 13 residues. CDR1 and CDR2 from the germline V gene are SGHRS and YFSETQ. The ends were cut back, 6 bases at V and 0 bases at J, with 6 bases in the middle. The CDR3: CASTIANTGELFF. The CDR3 DNA is TGCGCCAGCACAATTGCGAACACCGGGGAGCTGTTTTTT. The entire variable domain, with the rest obtained from reference TRBV5-1 and TRBJ2-2, is as follows: KAGVTQTPRYLIKTRGQQVTLSCSPISGHRSVSWYQQTPGQGLQFLFEYFSETQRNKGNFPGRFSGRQFSNSRSEMNVSTLELGDSALYLCASTIANTGELFFGEGSRLTVL.

The V gene is TRBV6-6, the J gene TRBJ2-3; 8 bases are shared with TRBD2. There are 14 residues in the CDR3. The V and J ends lost 2 bases and 4 bases, in that order; junction bases with no gene match: 2. Per the germline V gene, CDR1 is MNHNY and CDR2 is SVGAGI (reference sequence). The DNA for the CDR3 is TGTGCCAGCAGTTACCCAGCGGGGGCAGATACGCAGTATTTT. Its translation: CASSYPAGADTQYF.